Shown below are 2 T cell receptor beta chains from a single sample sequenced in a study of technical replicates of blood from a few donors. The repertoire was sequenced with immunoSEQ multiplex PCR; TCRdb's copy has only in-frame clones and lacks some. The sample has 75,000 to 90,000 clones; 80% to 95% are singletons. The sample was T cells isolated from PBMCs. These receptors all come from a human donor in good health.

The chain is built from TRBV28 and TRBJ2-7, with 11 positions matching TRBD1. The CDR3 totals 16 residues. J lost 4 bases, V lost 5 bases, and 10 bases had no gene match. The germline gives CDR1 MDHEN, CDR2 SYDVKM. In nucleotides, the CDR3 is TGTGCCAGCAGTCCCCCGGGACAGGGGGTAAGGTACGAGCAGTACTTC. This encodes CASSPPGQGVRYEQYF.

V and J are TRBV7-9 and TRBJ2-7; 10 positions agree with TRBD1. V dropped 2 bases and J dropped 3; count of bases not matched to a gene: 1. From germline, CDR1 is SEHNR and CDR2 FQNEAQ (reference sequence). The CDR3 consists of 14 residues. This CDR3 is CASSLRDRGYEQYF. The DNA of the CDR3 is TGTGCCAGCAGCTTAAGGGACAGGGGCTACGAGCAGTACTTC.